This entry describes one T cell receptor (beta chain). The data were produced by immunoSEQ multiplex PCR, yet TCRdb's version contains in-frame clones alone and is incomplete. The sample includes some 80,000 clones, roughly 93% of them seen just once. The data are from a study of T cell changes during pregnancy in multiple sclerosis. Sequenced here: peripheral blood, sampled in the third trimester of pregnancy. The receptor was isolated from a female donor with multiple sclerosis, enrolled in a pregnancy study.

CDR3 sequence reads: CASSPLDRPSTEAFF. CDR3 bases: TGTGCCAGCTCACCACTCGACAGGCCGTCCACTGAAGCTTTCTTT. The J gene is TRBJ1-1, the V gene TRBV18; D is possibly TRBD1 (6 bases). Germline V gene sequence: CDR1 KGHSH, CDR2 LQKENI. The length of the CDR3 is 15 residues. Trimming took off 1 base at V and 4 bases at J, with 13 bases between the two ends.